One sample yielded the 19 T cell receptor beta chains listed below, sequenced in a study of cytomegalovirus exposure and HLA in healthy donors. With 60 Vbeta and 13 Jbeta primers, the PCR was carried out. Sequenced by immunoSEQ multiplex PCR; TCRdb stores in-frame clones only, minus some. This table holds about 160,000 clones, 65% to 85% found once. The sequencing sample was made of PBMCs. These receptors all stem from a woman under 30 in good health and CMV-seronegative.

The V and J genes are TRBV5-4 and TRBJ1-1; D is possibly TRBD1 (6 bases). The V gene's germline CDR1 is SGHNT and CDR2 YYREEE (reference sequence). CDR3 length: 14 amino acids. Trimming removed 4 bases from V and 1 base from J, with 11 bases in between. CDR3 nucleotide sequence: TGTGCCAGCAGCGCACAGGGACGGAACACTGAAGCTTTCTTT. It translates to CASSAQGRNTEAFF.

This sequence joins TRBV29-1 and TRBJ1-5, with 7 bases that match TRBD1. The germline CDR1 and CDR2 sequences are SQVTM and ANQGSEA. The CDR3 totals 11 residues. The CDR3: CRQGLNQPQHF. In nucleotides, the CDR3 is TGCAGACAGGGGCTCAATCAGCCCCAGCATTTT.

V usage is TRBV7-2 and J usage is TRBJ1-4, with 8 positions matching TRBD1. Trimming cost V 6 bases and J 5 bases; bases outside gene matches: 8. This CDR3 comprises 15 residues. Germline loops: CDR1 SGHTA, CDR2 FQGNSA. The CDR3 sequence is CASRISGQGNEKLFF. CDR3 DNA sequence: TGTGCCAGCAGAATCTCCGGACAGGGAAATGAAAAACTGTTTTTT. Supplemented by reference TRBV7-2 and TRBJ1-4, the full variable domain reads GAGVSQSPSNKVTEKGKDVELRCDPISGHTALYWYRQSLGQGLEFLIYFQGNSAPDKSGLPSDRFSAERTGGSVSTLTIQRTQQEDSAVYLCASRISGQGNEKLFFGSGTQLSVL.

V usage is TRBV19 and J usage is TRBJ1-5; D perhaps matches TRBD1 (5 bases). Germline-derived CDR1 and CDR2 are LNHDA and SQIVND (reference sequence). The CDR3 has 15 amino acids. V was trimmed by 8 bases and J by 2 bases, leaving 16 bases between them. This chain's CDR3 is CASGDSPNGNQPQHF. The CDR3 bases are TGTGCCAGTGGAGACAGCCCCAATGGCAATCAGCCCCAGCATTTT.

This clone was counted a single time. V is TRBV2 and J is TRBJ2-6, with D unclear. V lost 7 bases to trimming and J lost 0 bases, with 10 bases between them. The CDR3 contains 15 residues. Germline CDR1 SNHLY, CDR2 FYNNEI. The CDR3: CASTRASSGANVLTF. CDR3 in DNA: TGTGCCAGCACCCGCGCTAGCTCTGGGGCCAACGTCCTGACTTTC.

The chain joins TRBV5-4 to TRBJ2-3; TRBD2 aligns across 12 bases. Trimming removed 4 bases from V and 4 bases from J; junction bases left unmatched: 4. The CDR3 covers 15 residues. In germline, CDR1 is SGHNT, CDR2 YYREEE (reference sequence). The CDR3 reads CASSLRTSGADTQYF. CDR3 in DNA: TGTGCCAGCAGCCTCCGGACTAGCGGGGCAGATACGCAGTATTTT.

The J gene is TRBJ2-7, the V gene TRBV9; 9 bases are a match to TRBD1. The CDR3 contains 17 residues. CDR1 SGDLS and CDR2 YYNGEE come from the germline V gene. Losses at the gene ends were 0 bases for V and 4 bases for J; bases not matched to a gene: 11. This CDR3 reads CASSVAISDRGTYEQYF. In DNA, the CDR3 is TGTGCCAGCAGCGTAGCCATAAGCGACAGGGGGACGTACGAGCAGTACTTC.

The chain recombines TRBV5-5 with TRBJ1-5; the match to TRBD1 covers 9 bases. The CDR3 totals 15 residues. V shed 4 bases and J 7 bases; nucleotides not matched to a gene: 9. Looked up from germline, CDR1 is SGHKS and CDR2 is YYEKEE (reference sequence). DNA for the CDR3: TGTGCCAGCAGCGGACCGGGACAGGGTTCGCAGCCCCAGCATTTT. Amino acids: CASSGPGQGSQPQHF. The variable domain in full, with the rest retrieved from reference TRBV5-5 and TRBJ1-5, is DAGVTQSPTHLIKTRGQQVTLRCSPISGHKSVSWYQQVLGQGPQFIFQYYEKEERGRGNFPDRFSARQFPNYSSELNVNALLLGDSALYLCASSGPGQGSQPQHFGDGTRLSIL.

The table lists this clone with a few counts. This chain links TRBV4-1 with TRBJ1-1; 10 nucleotides agree with TRBD1. V lost 4 bases to trimming and J lost 1 base; unmatched junction nucleotides: 9. CDR1 is MGHRA, CDR2 YSYEKL, per germline. The CDR3 loop spans 17 amino acids. The CDR3 is CASSLRDRGRPNTEAFF. CDR3 DNA sequence: TGCGCCAGCAGCCTGAGAGACAGGGGGCGGCCGAACACTGAAGCTTTCTTT.

V and J are TRBV29-1 and TRBJ2-1, with 12 positions matching TRBD1. J was trimmed by 9 bases and V by 4 bases; bases with no gene match: 7. The CDR3 runs 14 residues. Germline loops: CDR1 SQVTM, CDR2 ANQGSEA. The CDR3 loop is CSVGGQGASGEQFF. The CDR3 DNA is TGCAGCGTTGGGGGACAGGGGGCCTCGGGTGAGCAGTTCTTC.

The chain is built from TRBV12-5 and TRBJ1-3; 8 bases align to TRBD1. The V segment lost 6 bases and the J segment 0 bases; nucleotides outside the gene matches: 7. The germline V gene encodes CDR1 LGHNT and CDR2 FRNRAP. CDR3 length: 16 amino acids. CDR3 nucleotide sequence: TGTGCTAGTGGCACCACCGGGACAGGCTCTGGAAACACCATATATTTT. Translating gives CASGTTGTGSGNTIYF.

V and J are TRBV6-5 and TRBJ1-3, with a tentative D call TRBD1 (5 bases). V dropped 5 bases and J dropped 2 bases, with 10 bases sitting between them. The germline V gene encodes CDR1 MNHEY and CDR2 SVGAGI. This CDR3 is built from 14 residues. The CDR3 DNA follows: TGTGCCAGCAGTCGGGACTCCCCTGGAAACACCATATATTTT. As protein: CASSRDSPGNTIYF.

The J gene is TRBJ2-3, the V gene TRBV9; D is unresolved. The CDR3 extends over 17 amino acids. V was trimmed by 1 base and J by 0 bases, leaving 15 bases between them. Germline CDR1 reads SGDLS; CDR2 reads YYNGEE. This CDR3 is CASSVRSRRHSTDTQYF. The CDR3 DNA follows: TGTGCCAGCAGCGTAAGATCGCGGCGGCATAGCACAGATACGCAGTATTTT.

The chain joins TRBV5-4 to TRBJ2-2; tentatively, D is TRBD1 (6 bases). Trimming removed 5 bases at V and 6 bases at J, with 17 bases between. The CDR3 covers 15 residues. Germline CDR1 is SGHNT and CDR2 is YYREEE (reference sequence). CDR3 protein: CASRTDRSKSGELFF. In DNA form, the CDR3 reads TGTGCCAGCAGAACCGACAGGAGTAAGTCCGGGGAGCTGTTTTTT.

The chain recombines TRBV5-1 with TRBJ1-1, with 8 bases aligning to TRBD1. This CDR3 is built from 15 residues. The V gene's germline CDR1 is SGHRS and CDR2 YFSETQ. V gave up 4 bases and J gave up 4 bases; unmatched junction bases: 9. DNA for the CDR3: TGCGCCAGCAGCCACCCGGACAGGGAGAGCACTGAAGCTTTCTTT. Encoded protein: CASSHPDRESTEAFF.

The chain links TRBV2 to TRBJ2-1; D is possibly TRBD1 (5 bases). V was shortened by 8 bases and J by 0 bases, with 14 bases between the two germline ends. The germline gives CDR1 SNHLY, CDR2 FYNNEI. The CDR3 length is 15 residues. CDR3 amino acids: CASARQSGSYNEQFF. The CDR3 DNA reads TGTGCCAGCGCCCGACAGTCTGGCTCCTACAATGAGCAGTTCTTC.

The chain recombines TRBV18 with TRBJ2-3; TRBD2 is a possible D gene (6 bases). The CDR3 has 15 amino acids. Germline lookup yields CDR1 KGHSH and CDR2 LQKENI. V lost 6 bases and J lost 0, with 13 bases in between. CDR3 sequence reads: CASSHSGTSTDTQYF. In DNA, the CDR3 is TGTGCCAGCTCTCATAGCGGCACTAGCACAGATACGCAGTATTTT. The complete variable domain, with remaining parts taken from reference TRBV18 and TRBJ2-3, reads NAGVMQNPRHLVRRRGQEARLRCSPMKGHSHVYWYRQLPEEGLKFMVYLQKENIIDESGMPKERFSAEFPKEGPSILRIQQVVRGDSAAYFCASSHSGTSTDTQYFGPGTRLTVL.

The V call is TRBV19, the J call TRBJ2-1; 11 bases map to TRBD1. The V gene end was trimmed by 4 bases and the J gene end by 7 bases; junction bases not matched to a gene: 9. The CDR3 spans 16 residues. Germline values: CDR1 LNHDA, CDR2 SQIVND (reference sequence). In DNA form, the CDR3 reads TGTGCCAGTAGTACCTTTCCGGGACAGGGGGTAAATGAGCAGTTCTTC. Translation gives CASSTFPGQGVNEQFF.

CDR3 in amino acids: CAISESNPGRGTQYF. CDR3 nucleotide sequence: TGTGCCATCAGTGAGTCGAATCCGGGGCGGGGGACCCAGTACTTC. This sequence joins TRBV10-3 and TRBJ2-5; a weak D match, TRBD2 (6 bases). Looked up from germline, CDR1 is ENHRY and CDR2 is SYGVKD. The CDR3 consists of 15 residues. Trimming shortened V by 0 bases and J by 7 bases, and 15 bases separated the two germline ends.